These 8 T cell receptor beta chains share one sample of origin, sequenced in a study of Graves' ophthalmopathy and Graves' hyperthyroidism. The sequenced template was RNA, covering the TCR beta CDR3 region. Amplification began with first-round RT-PCR using HTBI primers, then second-round multiplex PCR was performed. TCRdb passed the multiplex PCR reads through MiXCR, listing each CDR3 protein once. The data hold roughly 1.1 million distinct CDR3 sequences, with about 38% observed a single time. The sample taken for sequencing was peripheral blood or thyroid tissue (not recorded which). The receptors derive from an adult man with Graves' hyperthyroidism.

Of note for this clonotype: One end of the junction is discordant with germline, which a read error may explain. The chain joins TRBV29-1 to TRBJ1-3, with 9 nucleotides matching TRBD1. The germline gives CDR1 SQVTM, CDR2 ANQGSEA. The CDR3 is 14 residues long. CDR3 sequence: CSLGQGHSGNTMYF. CDR3 in DNA: TGCAGCTTGGGACAGGGCCACTCTGGAAACACCATGTATTTT. The variable domain in full, with the rest retrieved from reference TRBV29-1 and TRBJ1-3, is SAVISQKPSRDICQRGTSLTIQCQVDSQVTMMFWYRQQPGQSLTLIATANQGSEATYESGFVIDKFPISRPNLTFSTLTVSNMSPEDSSIYLCSLGQGHSGNTMYFGEGSWLTVV.

A note on this clonotype: The CDR3 does not end in the conserved phenylalanine or tryptophan, so this is likely a read error. The DNA is left out, because the CDR3 cannot be placed on it with certainty; the CDR3 is given as TCRdb lists it. V gene TRBV20-1 combines with J gene TRBJ1-4; the D call TRBD1 from the table was never checked on the DNA. Germline CDR1 DFQATT, CDR2 SNEGSKA (reference sequence). The CDR3 is 8 residues long, ends included. CDR3 in amino acids: CSAIPGQL.

The rearrangement links TRBV5-1 to TRBJ2-7; the match to TRBD1 covers 8 bases. The germline gives CDR1 SGHRS, CDR2 YFSETQ. The trim removed 4 bases at V and 4 bases at J, leaving 16 bases unmatched. The CDR3 loop spans 17 amino acids. CDR3 region: CASSQVNPRTGFYEQYF. The CDR3 DNA sequence: TGCGCCAGCAGCCAAGTTAACCCCAGGACAGGGTTTTACGAGCAGTACTTC.

About this clonotype: A junction end diverges from the germline sequence, so it may reflect a read error. The chain uses TRBV10-3 and TRBJ2-5, with a possible D match to TRBD2 (6 bases). The CDR3 has 15 amino acids. Germline-derived CDR1 and CDR2 are ENHRY and SYGVKD. This chain's CDR3 is CASSELMGGKETQYF. In nucleotides, the CDR3 is TGTGCCAGCAGTGAATTGATGGGAGGAAAAGAGACCCAGTACTTC.

As regards this clonotype: Since no conserved phenylalanine or tryptophan closes the CDR3, a read error is the likely cause. The chain carries TRBV11-1 and TRBJ1-5; 9 positions agree with TRBD1. The ends lost 5 bases at V and 4 bases at J; junction bases unmatched: 6. The CDR3 has 15 amino acids. Per the germline V gene, CDR1 is SGHAT and CDR2 is FQDESV (reference sequence). The CDR3 loop is CASSGGQGGNQPQHL. CDR3 sequence (DNA): TGTGCCAGCAGCGGGGGACAGGGTGGGAATCAGCCCCAGCATCTT.

In this sample, this clonotype turned up once. This sequence joins TRBV5-1 and TRBJ1-2; a possible D gene is TRBD1 (5 bases). V lost 4 bases and J lost 2, with 21 bases in between. This CDR3 spans 17 amino acids. Germline CDR1 is SGHRS and CDR2 is YFSETQ. CDR3 sequence (DNA): TGCGCCAGCAGCGTTGAAGGGGCGAGTTTCAAAAACTATGGCTACACCTTC. It is translated as CASSVEGASFKNYGYTF.

V and J are TRBV12-3 or TRBV12-4 and TRBJ1-1; D not certain. The V and J ends lost 0 bases and 3 bases respectively, with 20 bases between them. This CDR3 region has 18 residues. For the CDR3, the DNA is TGTGCCAGCAGTTTAGCCCGCCTCATGACAAGGGAGGACACTGAAGCTTTCTTT. Translating gives CASSLARLMTREDTEAFF.

This clonotype was counted a single time. The chain recombines TRBV2 with TRBJ1-2; possibly TRBD1 for D (6 bases). The CDR3 consists of 15 residues. Germline-derived CDR1 and CDR2 are SNHLY and FYNNEI. V was pared by 6 bases and J by 3 bases, with 17 bases between. This chain's CDR3 is CASSTLGAADYGYTF. The CDR3 region has the DNA TGTGCCAGCAGCACCTTGGGGGCCGCCGACTATGGCTACACCTTC.